The source of this T cell receptor beta chain is a study of cytomegalovirus exposure and HLA in healthy donors. V trimming: 4 bases; J trimming: 6 bases; junction bases outside the gene matches: 15. Germline CDR1 GTSNPN, CDR2 SVGIG (reference sequence). This CDR3 contains 16 residues. Assay used: immunoSEQ multiplex PCR; TCRdb lists only in-frame clones, some missing. The table shows approximately 180,000 clones, with around nine tenths occurring only once. Sequenced: PBMCs. The rearrangement joins TRBV30 to TRBJ2-1; 7 bases map to TRBD2. This receptor was identified in a man younger than 35 in good health and CMV-seropositive. In DNA, the CDR3 is TGTGCCTGGACGAGTCCCGGTGCGGGGGTCCTCAATGAGCAGTTCTTC. As protein: CAWTSPGAGVLNEQFF.